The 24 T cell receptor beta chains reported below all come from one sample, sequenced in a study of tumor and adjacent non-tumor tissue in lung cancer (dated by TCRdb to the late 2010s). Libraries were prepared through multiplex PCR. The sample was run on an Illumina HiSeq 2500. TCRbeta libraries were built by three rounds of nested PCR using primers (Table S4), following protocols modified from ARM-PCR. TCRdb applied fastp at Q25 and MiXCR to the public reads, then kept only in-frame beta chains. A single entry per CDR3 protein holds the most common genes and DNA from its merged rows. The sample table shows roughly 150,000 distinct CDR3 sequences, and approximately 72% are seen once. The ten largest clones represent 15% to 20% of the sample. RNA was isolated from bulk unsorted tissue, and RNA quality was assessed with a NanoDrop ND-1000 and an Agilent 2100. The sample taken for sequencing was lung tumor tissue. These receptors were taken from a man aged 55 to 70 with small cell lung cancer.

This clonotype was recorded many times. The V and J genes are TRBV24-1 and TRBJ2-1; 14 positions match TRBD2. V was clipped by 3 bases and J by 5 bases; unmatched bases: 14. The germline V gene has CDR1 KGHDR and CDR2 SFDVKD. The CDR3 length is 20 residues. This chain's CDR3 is CATSDRTSGRNKRFNNEQFF. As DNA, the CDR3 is TGTGCCACCAGTGATCGGACTAGCGGGAGGAACAAACGCTTCAACAATGAGCAGTTCTTC.

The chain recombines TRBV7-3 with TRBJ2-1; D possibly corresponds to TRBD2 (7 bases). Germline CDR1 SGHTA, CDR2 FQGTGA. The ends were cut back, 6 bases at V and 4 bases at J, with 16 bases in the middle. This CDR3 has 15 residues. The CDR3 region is CASSADAGAYNEQFF. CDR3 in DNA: TGTGCCAGCAGTGCGGATGCGGGGGCTTACAATGAGCAGTTCTTC.

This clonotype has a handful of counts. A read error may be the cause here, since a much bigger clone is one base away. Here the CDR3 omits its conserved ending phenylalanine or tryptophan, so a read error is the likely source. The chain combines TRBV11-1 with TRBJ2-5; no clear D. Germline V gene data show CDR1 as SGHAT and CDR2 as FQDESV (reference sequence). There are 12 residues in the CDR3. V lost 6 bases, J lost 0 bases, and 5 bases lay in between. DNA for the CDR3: TGTGCCAGCAGGGGGTACCAAGAGACCCAGTACCTC. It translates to CASRGYQETQYL.

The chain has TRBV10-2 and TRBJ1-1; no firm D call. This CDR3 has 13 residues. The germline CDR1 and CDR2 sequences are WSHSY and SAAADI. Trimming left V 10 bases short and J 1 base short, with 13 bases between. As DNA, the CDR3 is TGCGCCACCTCCTTGCGGGGGAACACTGAAGCTTTCTTT. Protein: CATSLRGNTEAFF.

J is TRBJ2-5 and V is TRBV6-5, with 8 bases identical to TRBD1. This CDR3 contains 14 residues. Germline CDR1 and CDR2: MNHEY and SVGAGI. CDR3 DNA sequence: TGTGCTACCGAAAGCAGGGGGCAGGGAGAGACCCAGTACTTC. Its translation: CATESRGQGETQYF.

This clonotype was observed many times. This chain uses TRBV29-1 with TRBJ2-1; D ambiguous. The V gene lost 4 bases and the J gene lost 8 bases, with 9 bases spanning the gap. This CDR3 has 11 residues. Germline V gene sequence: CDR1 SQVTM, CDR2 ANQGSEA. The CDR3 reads CSVATGDEQFF. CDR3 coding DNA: TGCAGCGTTGCGACCGGCGATGAGCAGTTCTTC.

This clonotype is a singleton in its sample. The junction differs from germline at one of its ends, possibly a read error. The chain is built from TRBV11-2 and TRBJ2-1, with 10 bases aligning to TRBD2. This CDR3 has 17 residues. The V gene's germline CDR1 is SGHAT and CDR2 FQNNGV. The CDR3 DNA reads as TGTGCCAGCAACTTAACAGCGGTAGCGGGAGGTGGAGTCCCAGAGCTCTTC. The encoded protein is CASNLTAVAGGGVPELF.

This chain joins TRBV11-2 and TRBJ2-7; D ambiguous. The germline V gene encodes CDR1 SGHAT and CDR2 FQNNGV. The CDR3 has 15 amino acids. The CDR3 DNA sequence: TGTGCCAGCAGCTTAGACCCCCACAACACATACGCGCAGTACGTC. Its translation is CASSLDPHNTYAQYV.

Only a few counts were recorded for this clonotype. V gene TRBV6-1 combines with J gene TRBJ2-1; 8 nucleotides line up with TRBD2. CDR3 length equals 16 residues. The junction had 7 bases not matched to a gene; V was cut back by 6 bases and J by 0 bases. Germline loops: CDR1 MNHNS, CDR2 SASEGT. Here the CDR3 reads CASRTIAGHSYNEQFF. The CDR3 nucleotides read TGTGCCAGCAGGACTATAGCGGGACACTCCTACAATGAGCAGTTCTTC.

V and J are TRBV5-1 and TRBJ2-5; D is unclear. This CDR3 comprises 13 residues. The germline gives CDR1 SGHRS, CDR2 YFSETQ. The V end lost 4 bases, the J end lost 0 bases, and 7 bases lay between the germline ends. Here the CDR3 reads CASSGLDQETQYF. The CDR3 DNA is TGCGCCAGCAGCGGGCTAGACCAAGAGACCCAGTACTTC. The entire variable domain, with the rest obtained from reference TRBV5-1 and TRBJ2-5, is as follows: KAGVTQTPRYLIKTRGQQVTLSCSPISGHRSVSWYQQTPGQGLQFLFEYFSETQRNKGNFPGRFSGRQFSNSRSEMNVSTLELGDSALYLCASSGLDQETQYFGPGTRLLVL.

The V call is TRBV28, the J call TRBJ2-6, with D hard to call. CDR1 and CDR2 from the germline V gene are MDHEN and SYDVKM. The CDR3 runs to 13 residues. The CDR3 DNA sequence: TGTACCGGCAGAGCGTCTGGGGCCAACGTCCTGACTTTC. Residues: CTGRASGANVLTF.

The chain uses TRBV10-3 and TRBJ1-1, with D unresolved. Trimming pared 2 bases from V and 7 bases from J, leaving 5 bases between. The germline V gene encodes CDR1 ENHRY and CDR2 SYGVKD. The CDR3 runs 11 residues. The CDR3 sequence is CAISEDLEAFF. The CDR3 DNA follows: TGTGCCATCAGTGAGGACCTTGAAGCTTTCTTT.

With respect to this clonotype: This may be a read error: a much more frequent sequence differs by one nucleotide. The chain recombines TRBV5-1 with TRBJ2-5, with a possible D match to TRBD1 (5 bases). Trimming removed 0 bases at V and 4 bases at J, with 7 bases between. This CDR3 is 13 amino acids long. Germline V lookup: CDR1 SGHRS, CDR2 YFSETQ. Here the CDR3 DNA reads TGCGCCAGCAGCTTGGCCAGGGTAGAGACCCAGTACTTC. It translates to CASSLARVETQYF.

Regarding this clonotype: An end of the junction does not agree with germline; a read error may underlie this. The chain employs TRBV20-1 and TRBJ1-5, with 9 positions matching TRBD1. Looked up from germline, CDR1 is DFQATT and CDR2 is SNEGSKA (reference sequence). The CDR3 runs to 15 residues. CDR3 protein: CCASPGTGRWEPQHF. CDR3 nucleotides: TGCTGTGCTAGCCCCGGGACAGGGCGTTGGGAGCCCCAGCATTTT.

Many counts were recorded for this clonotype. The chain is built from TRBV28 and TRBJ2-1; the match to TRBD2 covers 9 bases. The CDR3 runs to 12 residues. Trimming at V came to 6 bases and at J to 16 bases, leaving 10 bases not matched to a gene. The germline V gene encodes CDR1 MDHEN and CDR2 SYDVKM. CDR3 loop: CASRPPGLALFF. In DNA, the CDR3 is TGTGCCAGCAGGCCACCGGGACTAGCACTCTTCTTC.

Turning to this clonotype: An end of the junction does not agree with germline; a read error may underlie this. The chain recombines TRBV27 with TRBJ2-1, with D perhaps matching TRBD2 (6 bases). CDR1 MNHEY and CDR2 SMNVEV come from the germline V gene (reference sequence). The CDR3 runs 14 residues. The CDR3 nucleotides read TGTGTCAGCAGTCGTAGCGGATCCTACAATGAGCAGTTCTTC. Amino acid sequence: CVSSRSGSYNEQFF.

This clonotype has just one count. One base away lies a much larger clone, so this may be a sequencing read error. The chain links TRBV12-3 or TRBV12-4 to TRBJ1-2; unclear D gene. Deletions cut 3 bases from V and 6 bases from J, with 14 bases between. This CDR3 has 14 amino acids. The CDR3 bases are TGTGCCAGCAGTTTTATAGTAGGTGGTGATGGCTACACCTTC. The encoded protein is CASSFIVGGDGYTF.

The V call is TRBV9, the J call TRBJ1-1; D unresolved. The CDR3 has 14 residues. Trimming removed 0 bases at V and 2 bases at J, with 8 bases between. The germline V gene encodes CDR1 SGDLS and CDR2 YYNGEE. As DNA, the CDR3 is TGTGCCAGCAGCGTAGATGGGGTAAACACTGAAGCTTTCTTT. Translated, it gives CASSVDGVNTEAFF.

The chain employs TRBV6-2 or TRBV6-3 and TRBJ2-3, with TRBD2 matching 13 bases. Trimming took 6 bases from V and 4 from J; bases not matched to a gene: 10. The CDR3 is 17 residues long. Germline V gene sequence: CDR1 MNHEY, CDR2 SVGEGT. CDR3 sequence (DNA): TGTGCCAGCAGGCGGACTAGCGGGAGCAGTTTTTCAGATACGCAGTATTTT. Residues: CASRRTSGSSFSDTQYF.

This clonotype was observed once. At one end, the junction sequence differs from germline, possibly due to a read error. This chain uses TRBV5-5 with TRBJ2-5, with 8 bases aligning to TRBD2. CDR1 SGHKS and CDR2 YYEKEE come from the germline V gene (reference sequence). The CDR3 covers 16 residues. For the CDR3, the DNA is TGTGTCAGCAGCTTCATTCCGGGACTAGGGGACGAGACCCATTACTTC. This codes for CVSSFIPGLGDETHYF. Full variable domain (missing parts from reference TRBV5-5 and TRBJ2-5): DAGVTQSPTHLIKTRGQQVTLRCSPISGHKSVSWYQQVLGQGPQFIFQYYEKEERGRGNFPDRFSARQFPNYSSELNVNALLLGDSALYLCVSSFIPGLGDETHYFGPGTRLLVL.

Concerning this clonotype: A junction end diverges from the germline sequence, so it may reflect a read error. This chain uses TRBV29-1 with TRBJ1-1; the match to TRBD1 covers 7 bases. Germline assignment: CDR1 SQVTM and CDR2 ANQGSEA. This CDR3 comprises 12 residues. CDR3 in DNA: TGTAGCGCAGCGACAGGGCACAATGAAGCTTTCTTT. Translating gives CSAATGHNEAFF. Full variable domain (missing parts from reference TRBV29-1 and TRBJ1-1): SAVISQKPSRDICQRGTSLTIQCQVDSQVTMMFWYRQQPGQSLTLIATANQGSEATYESGFVIDKFPISRPNLTFSTLTVSNMSPEDSSIYLCSAATGHNEAFFGQGTRLTVV.

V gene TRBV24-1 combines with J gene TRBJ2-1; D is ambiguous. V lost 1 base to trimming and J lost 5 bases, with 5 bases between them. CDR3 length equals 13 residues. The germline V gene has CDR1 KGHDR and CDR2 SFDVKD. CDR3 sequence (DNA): TGTGCCACCAGTGATTTTGGGGACAATGAGCAGTTCTTC. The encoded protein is CATSDFGDNEQFF.

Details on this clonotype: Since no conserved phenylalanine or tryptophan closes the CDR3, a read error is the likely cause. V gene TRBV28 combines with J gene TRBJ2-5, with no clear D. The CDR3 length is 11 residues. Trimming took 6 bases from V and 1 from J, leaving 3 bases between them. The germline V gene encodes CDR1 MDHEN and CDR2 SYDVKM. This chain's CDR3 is CASRGQETQYL. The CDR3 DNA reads TGTGCCAGCAGGGGCCAAGAGACCCAGTACCTC.

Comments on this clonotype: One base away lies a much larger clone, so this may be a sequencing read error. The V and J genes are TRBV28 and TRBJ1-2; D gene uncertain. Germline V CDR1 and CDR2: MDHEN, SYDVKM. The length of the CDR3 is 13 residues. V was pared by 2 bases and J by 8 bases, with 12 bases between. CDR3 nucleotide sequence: TGTGCCAGCAGTTTAATTCAGGTCCAGGGCTACACCTTC. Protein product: CASSLIQVQGYTF.